One and the same sample provided the 23 T cell receptor beta chains below, sequenced in a study of CD8 T cells in Susac syndrome. Reverse transcription of roughly 0.45 to 1 ug RNA was performed with random hexamers. TCRdb processed the immunoSEQ multiplex PCR reads anew with MiXCR; each CDR3 protein has one entry. The sample records about 300,000 distinct CDR3 sequences, around 85% being singletons. The sequenced material came from CD8+ T cells from PBMCs. The receptors here all came from a human donor with multiple sclerosis.

V gene TRBV27 combines with J gene TRBJ2-7, with 8 bases aligning to TRBD1. Germline lookup yields CDR1 MNHEY and CDR2 SMNVEV (reference sequence). This CDR3 has 16 residues. Unmatched junction bases numbered 4, after V lost 0 bases and J lost 0 bases. CDR3 sequence (DNA): TGTGCCAGCAGTTTATCGGAGGACAGGGTCTCCTACGAGCAGTACTTC. This translates into CASSLSEDRVSYEQYF.

The chain uses TRBV27 and TRBJ2-1; 8 nucleotides agree with TRBD2. Per the germline V gene, CDR1 is MNHEY and CDR2 is SMNVEV (reference sequence). This CDR3 has 15 residues. Germline trimming cut 4 bases from V and 4 bases from J; bases unmatched to any gene: 6. The CDR3 coding sequence is TGTGCCAGCAGTTCAGCAGCGGGGGCTTACAATGAGCAGTTCTTC. It yields the protein CASSSAAGAYNEQFF.

The gene calls are TRBV18 and TRBJ1-1, with TRBD1 matching 7 bases. V lost 11 bases, J lost 2 bases, and 11 bases stayed unmatched. Germline V gene sequence: CDR1 KGHSH, CDR2 LQKENI. The length of the CDR3 is 14 residues. The CDR3, as DNA: TGTGCCTCGGGCAGGGGGGATGATAACACTGAAGCTTTCTTT. Translated: CASGRGDDNTEAFF.

V usage is TRBV12-5 and J usage is TRBJ1-1; D not resolved. CDR1 is LGHNT, CDR2 FRNRAP, per germline. The CDR3 covers 14 residues. V lost 0 bases and J lost 4, with 9 bases in between. CDR3 region: CASGLVIKGTEAFF. CDR3 nucleotide sequence: TGTGCTAGTGGTTTGGTAATCAAGGGCACTGAAGCTTTCTTT.

This chain links TRBV7-9 with TRBJ1-2, with TRBD1 as a possible D gene (6 bases). Trimming cost V 4 bases and J 4 bases, with 25 bases left between them. The CDR3 has 18 amino acids. CDR1 is SEHNR, CDR2 FQNEAQ, per germline (reference sequence). DNA for the CDR3: TGTGCCAGCAGCTCGTCCGGGACACGACCTGTCTGGGTCTATGGCTACACCTTC. It encodes CASSSSGTRPVWVYGYTF.

V is TRBV18 and J is TRBJ2-7; 8 nucleotides match TRBD2. V dropped 0 bases and J dropped 5; count of bases not matched to a gene: 6. Germline V gene data show CDR1 as KGHSH and CDR2 as LQKENI. The CDR3 is 15 residues long. The CDR3: CASSPPPSGRHEQYF. CDR3 nucleotide sequence: TGTGCCAGCTCACCACCTCCTAGCGGGCGCCACGAGCAGTACTTC.

The V call is TRBV24-1, the J call TRBJ2-4; D is ambiguous. CDR3 length: 15 amino acids. Germline V gene sequence: CDR1 KGHDR, CDR2 SFDVKD. V lost 4 bases and J 1 base, leaving 10 bases between the germline ends. CDR3 sequence (DNA): TGTGCCACCAGTGACCGAATAGGGGCCAAAAACATTCAGTACTTC. This sequence encodes CATSDRIGAKNIQYF.

The rearrangement links TRBV7-9 to TRBJ2-5; TRBD2 is a possible D gene (6 bases). With 3 bases removed from V and 5 bases from J, the gap between germline ends came to 22 bases. There are 17 residues in the CDR3. Germline V gives CDR1 SEHNR, CDR2 FQNEAQ (reference sequence). The DNA of the CDR3 is TGTGCCAGCAGCTTTATAAGGAGGGACTCTTTTGAGGAGACCCAGTACTTC. It specifies CASSFIRRDSFEETQYF.

The CDR3 DNA reads TGTGCCAGCAGTTTTCTTCAGGGCCGGACTGGGGATACGCAGTATTTT. It yields the protein CASSFLQGRTGDTQYF. V and J are TRBV28 and TRBJ2-3; either TRBD1 or TRBD2 may fit D (5 bases each). The germline CDR1 and CDR2 sequences are MDHEN and SYDVKM. There are 16 residues in the CDR3. Deletions cut 3 bases from V and 6 bases from J, with 19 bases between.

The J gene is TRBJ2-3, the V gene TRBV4-2, with TRBD2 matching over 9 bases. The V and J ends lost 3 bases and 2 bases, in that order; junction bases with no gene match: 9. CDR3 length: 17 residues. Per the germline V gene, CDR1 is LGHNA and CDR2 is YNFKEQ. The CDR3: CASSHRGTSPSTDTQYF. The CDR3 coding sequence is TGTGCCAGCAGCCATAGAGGGACTAGCCCTTCCACAGATACGCAGTATTTT.

This chain links TRBV4-3 with TRBJ2-7, with D possibly being TRBD2 (5 bases). The CDR3 runs to 16 residues. Germline V lookup: CDR1 LGHNA, CDR2 YSLEER. The ends were cut back, 0 bases at V and 0 bases at J, with 12 bases in the middle. The CDR3 reads CASSQEGFTSSYEQYF. CDR3 nucleotide sequence: TGCGCCAGCAGCCAAGAAGGATTCACTAGCTCCTACGAGCAGTACTTC.

The V and J genes are TRBV2 and TRBJ2-1; D is unresolved. CDR1 and CDR2 from the germline V gene are SNHLY and FYNNEI. V shed 6 bases and J shed 0 bases, with 9 bases lying between them. CDR3 length: 14 amino acids. This CDR3 reads CASRGWSSYNEQFF. Here the CDR3 DNA reads TGTGCCAGCAGAGGGTGGAGCTCCTACAATGAGCAGTTCTTC.

The V call is TRBV7-9, the J call TRBJ2-7, with TRBD1 matching 8 bases. The germline V gene encodes CDR1 SEHNR and CDR2 FQNEAQ (reference sequence). V dropped 4 bases and J dropped 4; count of bases not matched to a gene: 9. The CDR3 has 15 amino acids. The CDR3 DNA sequence: TGTGCCAGCAGCTCATCCGGGACAGGAGTTTACGAGCAGTACTTC. Translating it yields CASSSSGTGVYEQYF.

This rearrangement joins TRBV6-5 to TRBJ2-2; 14 positions agree with TRBD2. Trimming took 4 bases from V and 0 from J; bases not matched to a gene: 4. Per germline, CDR1 MNHEY and CDR2 SVGAGI. The CDR3 has 18 residues. CDR3 residues: CASSLGLAGGPNTGELFF. The CDR3 coding sequence is TGTGCCAGCAGTTTAGGACTAGCGGGAGGCCCGAACACCGGGGAGCTGTTTTTT.

V usage is TRBV28 and J usage is TRBJ1-1; D gene uncertain. Germline lookup yields CDR1 MDHEN and CDR2 SYDVKM. V gave up 6 bases and J gave up 5 bases, with 16 bases separating them. There are 14 residues in the CDR3. Here the CDR3 reads CASSQRVSVTEAFF. The CDR3 nucleotides read TGTGCCAGCAGCCAGAGAGTGTCGGTGACTGAAGCTTTCTTT. Looking up the rest from reference TRBV28 and TRBJ1-1 gives the full variable domain: DVKVTQSSRYLVKRTGEKVFLECVQDMDHENMFWYRQDPGLGLRLIYFSYDVKMKEKGDIPEGYSVSREKKERFSLILESASTNQTSMYLCASSQRVSVTEAFFGQGTRLTVV.

This clonotype was counted between two and nine times. This chain joins TRBV5-1 and TRBJ2-7; D unresolved. This CDR3 comprises 12 residues. The V end was cut by 2 bases, the J end by 3 bases, with 6 bases between. Germline CDR1 reads SGHRS; CDR2 reads YFSETQ. The chain's CDR3 is CASSFPDYEQYF. DNA for the CDR3: TGCGCCAGCAGCTTTCCGGACTACGAGCAGTACTTC.

This chain links TRBV2 with TRBJ1-1, with 10 bases matching TRBD1. J gave up 4 bases and V 9 bases, and 5 bases lay outside the gene matches. Germline CDR1 reads SNHLY; CDR2 reads FYNNEI. The CDR3 has 13 residues. The CDR3: CARDRGPGTEAFF. Written as DNA, the CDR3 is TGTGCCAGAGACAGGGGGCCGGGCACTGAAGCTTTCTTT.

In its sample, this clonotype was seen once. The V call is TRBV27, the J call TRBJ1-1; a possible D gene is TRBD1 (6 bases). Germline V gene sequence: CDR1 MNHEY, CDR2 SMNVEV (reference sequence). V lost 0 bases and J lost 4, with 12 bases in between. The CDR3 spans 15 residues. CDR3: CASSLSGGLSTEAFF. CDR3 coding DNA: TGTGCCAGCAGTTTATCAGGGGGTTTGAGCACTGAAGCTTTCTTT.

The chain is built from TRBV19 and TRBJ2-3; D is uncertain. CDR1 is LNHDA and CDR2 is SQIVND in the germline V gene (reference sequence). The CDR3 totals 16 residues. V dropped 0 bases and J dropped 3 bases, with 13 bases sitting between them. Here the CDR3 DNA reads TGTGCCAGTAGTATAGATAGTAGGGCGGCGACAGATACGCAGTATTTT. Amino acid sequence: CASSIDSRAATDTQYF.

The chain is built from TRBV7-9 and TRBJ2-2, with 9 bases fitting TRBD2. This CDR3 comprises 16 residues. Trimming took 4 bases from V and 3 from J; bases not matched to a gene: 6. CDR1 and CDR2 from the germline V gene are SEHNR and FQNEAQ (reference sequence). The CDR3 DNA is TGTGCCAGCAGCTCCGTCGTAGCGGGAGACACCGGGGAGCTGTTTTTT. This gives the protein CASSSVVAGDTGELFF.

The chain couples TRBV28 to TRBJ1-1, with TRBD1 matching over 7 bases. There are 15 residues in the CDR3. Germline trimming cut 5 bases from V and 4 bases from J; bases unmatched to any gene: 10. Looked up from germline, CDR1 is MDHEN and CDR2 is SYDVKM. The CDR3 sequence is CASSVTGAPGTEAFF. CDR3 bases: TGTGCCAGCAGTGTAACAGGGGCCCCGGGCACTGAAGCTTTCTTT. Looking up the rest from reference TRBV28 and TRBJ1-1 gives the full variable domain: DVKVTQSSRYLVKRTGEKVFLECVQDMDHENMFWYRQDPGLGLRLIYFSYDVKMKEKGDIPEGYSVSREKKERFSLILESASTNQTSMYLCASSVTGAPGTEAFFGQGTRLTVV.

The V call is TRBV11-2, the J call TRBJ2-4; D possibly corresponds to TRBD1 (5 bases). The CDR3 is made up of 12 amino acids. The V and J ends lost 5 bases and 8 bases respectively, with 10 bases between them. Germline V gene sequence: CDR1 SGHAT, CDR2 FQNNGV. The chain's CDR3 is CASSQGADIQYF. The CDR3, as DNA: TGTGCCAGCAGCCAAGGGGCCGACATTCAGTACTTC. Drawing the rest from reference TRBV11-2 and TRBJ2-4, the complete variable domain is EAGVAQSPRYKIIEKRQSVAFWCNPISGHATLYWYQQILGQGPKLLIQFQNNGVVDDSQLPKDRFSAERLKGVDSTLKIQPAKLEDSAVYLCASSQGADIQYFGAGTRLSVL.

V usage is TRBV3-1 and J usage is TRBJ2-3; D tentatively fits TRBD1 or TRBD2 (5 bases each). From germline, CDR1 is LGHDT and CDR2 YNNKEL (reference sequence). This CDR3 contains 15 residues. The germline V and J ends were trimmed by 4 bases and 3 bases, with 14 bases remaining between them. The CDR3 region has the DNA TGTGCCAGCAGCCCCCTGGGGGTTTGGACAGATACGCAGTATTTT. The encoded protein is CASSPLGVWTDTQYF.